Described below is a single T cell receptor beta chain sequence and its context. In the original analysis: Estimated nucleated cell counts came from reference gene primer amplification. Clones were read by immunoSEQ multiplex PCR, and TCRdb kept only the in-frame ones, dropping some. V, J and clone size were drawn from that table, and D and trimming were deduced from the DNA. The sample gives over 100,000 clones, roughly 86% of which show up once; roughly an eighth is in the top ten. The Seattle patients, enrolled during active infection, were followed longitudinally. The CDR3 is 16 residues long. Trimming at V came to 0 bases and at J to 10 bases, leaving 10 bases not matched to a gene. This entry belongs to a study of blood T cell repertoires in COVID-19. About the study: PBMCs, B-cell-depleted T cells, or T cells provided the cDNA or gDNA that made up the material.

The rearrangement links TRBV5-3 to TRBJ1-6; 7 nucleotides match TRBD1. TRBV5-3 is identified as an open reading frame with a role that is uncertain. Sequencing was done on a sample of peripheral blood. This TCR was recovered from a woman aged 70 to 79 with COVID-19, enrolled during active disease. The DNA for the CDR3 is TGTGCCAGAAGCTTGGGAGGGGGCTTTTCCCTATCACCCCTCCACTTT. Translation gives CARSLGGGFSLSPLHF.